The 19 T cell receptor beta chains below were found in one sample sequenced in a study of blood T cells in healthy people across ages (dated by TCRdb to between 2014 and 2017). Libraries were constructed by 5' RACE. Reads for this sample came from an Illumina HiSeq 2500. A second PCR of 7 to 11 cycles was performed with a sample-barcoded 5' primer and a J-beta primer mix. Using fastp trimming at Q25 and MiXCR clonotype assembly, TCRdb reanalyzed the public sequencing data and kept in-frame beta chains. Rows are combined by CDR3 protein, so each entry shows the most common genes and DNA. Across this sample there are fewer than 1,200,000 distinct CDR3 sequences, with approximately 26% seen only once. In total, the top ten clones hold approximately 0.79% of the sample. This sample was also put to use in a study of T cells of mothers and their children.

The sample consisted of blood. These receptors all stem from a girl aged 2-10 years in good health.

This chain links TRBV20-1 with TRBJ2-5; weak D call: TRBD2 (5 bases). The J call is uncertain, as TRBJ2-7 better fits the DNA end. This CDR3 is 15 amino acids long. CDR1 is DFQATT and CDR2 is SNEGSKA in the germline V gene (reference sequence). The CDR3 reads CSASDVRGNSYEQYF. CDR3 bases: TGCAGTGCTAGTGACGTACGGGGTAACTCCTACGAGCAGTACTTC.

There are a few counts of this clonotype. The chain couples TRBV5-1 to TRBJ2-4; the D gene is possibly TRBD1 (6 bases). Germline V lookup: CDR1 SGHRS, CDR2 YFSETQ. The CDR3 loop spans 13 amino acids. V lost 3 bases, J lost 7 bases, and 11 bases lay in between. Here the CDR3 reads CASSWTDENIQYF. The CDR3 bases are TGCGCCAGCAGCTGGACAGATGAGAACATTCAGTACTTC.

This clonotype was seen more than once but under ten times. The chain combines TRBV29-1 with TRBJ2-7; D is unresolved. The CDR3 extends over 13 amino acids. Trimming removed 7 bases from V and 2 bases from J, with 15 bases in between. Germline V gives CDR1 SQVTM, CDR2 ANQGSEA. The CDR3: CSAMQLNAYEQYF. The CDR3 coding sequence is TGCAGCGCCATGCAATTGAATGCCTACGAGCAGTACTTC.

In its sample, this clonotype was seen a few times. J is TRBJ2-4 and V is TRBV4-1; D call uncertain. Germline CDR1 is MGHRA and CDR2 is YSYEKL. The CDR3 is made up of 14 amino acids. V dropped 5 bases and J dropped 0 bases, with 8 bases sitting between them. The CDR3 reads CASSTVLAKNIQYF. The CDR3 region has the DNA TGCGCCAGCAGCACCGTACTAGCCAAAAACATTCAGTACTTC.

The chain has TRBV7-9 and TRBJ2-3; 8 bases are shared with TRBD2. CDR1 and CDR2 from the germline V gene are SEHNR and FQNEAQ (reference sequence). This CDR3 region has 19 residues. The trim removed 3 bases at V and 2 bases at J, leaving 16 bases unmatched. DNA for the CDR3: TGTGCCAGCAGCTTCCTCGGGGGGCTAGCGGGCCCCTACACAGATACGCAGTATTTT. Translated, it gives CASSFLGGLAGPYTDTQYF.

This clonotype has more than one count but fewer than ten. The genes are TRBV29-1 and TRBJ2-5; 12 bases line up with TRBD2. Germline-derived CDR1 and CDR2 are SQVTM and ANQGSEA. The CDR3 is 14 residues long. V lost 4 bases to trimming and J lost 2 bases; unmatched junction nucleotides: 2. This CDR3 is CSVATSGSQETQYF. The CDR3, as DNA: TGCAGCGTTGCGACTAGCGGGAGTCAAGAGACCCAGTACTTC.

This rearrangement joins TRBV7-8 to TRBJ2-3, with 10 bases that match TRBD1. With 3 bases clipped from V and 2 bases from J, the junction kept 14 bases outside the gene matches. From germline, CDR1 is SGHVS and CDR2 FQNEAQ. This CDR3 has 19 residues. This chain's CDR3 is CASSFSRDRGGGNTDTQYF. In nucleotides, the CDR3 is TGTGCCAGCAGCTTCTCCCGGGACAGGGGAGGGGGAAACACAGATACGCAGTATTTT.

V gene TRBV2 combines with J gene TRBJ2-3; the D gene could be TRBD1 or TRBD2 (5 bases each). The germline V and J ends were trimmed by 8 bases and 4 bases, with 13 bases remaining between them. In germline, CDR1 is SNHLY, CDR2 FYNNEI. The CDR3 length is 13 residues. The CDR3 reads CASDTRESDTQYF. In DNA, the CDR3 is TGTGCCAGCGACACCAGGGAGTCAGATACGCAGTATTTT.

The chain employs TRBV27 and TRBJ2-3; 8 positions match TRBD2. The CDR3 length is 15 residues. Germline-derived CDR1 and CDR2 are MNHEY and SMNVEV (reference sequence). V gave up 4 bases and J gave up 1 base; unmatched junction bases: 4. The CDR3 DNA follows: TGTGCCAGCAGTTGGGATAGCGGGGGCACAGATACGCAGTATTTT. Amino acids: CASSWDSGGTDTQYF.

This clonotype appeared a few times. The chain uses TRBV2 and TRBJ1-6; D call uncertain. CDR1 and CDR2 (germline): SNHLY, FYNNEI. V was clipped by 3 bases and J by 7 bases, with 1 base between them. The CDR3 covers 11 residues. This chain's CDR3 is CASSENSPLHF. The CDR3 region has the DNA TGTGCCAGCAGTGAGAATTCACCCCTCCACTTT.

The chain combines TRBV15 with TRBJ2-1; 13 bases are shared with TRBD2. The V and J ends lost 7 bases and 7 bases, in that order; junction bases with no gene match: 1. Germline lookup yields CDR1 LNHNV and CDR2 YYDKDF (reference sequence). This CDR3 is 13 amino acids long. The DNA for the CDR3 is TGTGCCACCAAGACTAGCGGGAGGAATGAGCAGTTCTTC. Translated: CATKTSGRNEQFF.

The chain joins TRBV28 to TRBJ2-5, with 9 bases lining up with TRBD1. The J call is uncertain, as TRBJ2-1 better fits the DNA end. Germline lookup yields CDR1 MDHEN and CDR2 SYDVKM. CDR3 length equals 13 residues. CDR3 protein: CASFETGGNEQFF. CDR3 nucleotide sequence: TGTGCCAGCTTCGAGACAGGGGGCAATGAGCAGTTCTTC.

This clonotype turned up a few times. The chain is built from TRBV15 and TRBJ2-2; perhaps TRBD2 as D (6 bases). The CDR3 spans 14 residues. The germline gives CDR1 LNHNV, CDR2 YYDKDF (reference sequence). The ends were cut back, 9 bases at V and 3 bases at J, with 14 bases in the middle. The CDR3 here is CATGNRRDTGELFF. The CDR3 nucleotides are TGTGCCACGGGGAATCGGAGGGACACCGGGGAGCTGTTTTTT.

This clonotype has a handful of counts. The genes are TRBV6-1 and TRBJ2-3, with 13 bases fitting TRBD2. V trimming: 6 bases; J trimming: 9 bases; junction bases outside the gene matches: 12. There are 16 residues in the CDR3. Germline CDR1 reads MNHNS; CDR2 reads SASEGT. The CDR3 sequence: CASRMGLAGKSGTQYF. Here the CDR3 DNA reads TGTGCCAGCAGGATGGGACTAGCGGGGAAGAGTGGGACGCAGTATTTT.

The chain uses TRBV5-6 and TRBJ2-5, with D unclear. Germline CDR1 reads SGHDT; CDR2 reads YYEEEE. V was trimmed by 3 bases and J by 5 bases, leaving 17 bases between them. The CDR3 length is 15 residues. The CDR3 nucleotides are TGTGCCAGCAGCTCCTCTCTGTTGGTAGTGGAGACCCAGTACTTC. Its protein product is CASSSSLLVVETQYF.

This clonotype has only a few counts. V is TRBV11-3 and J is TRBJ2-7; D ambiguous. CDR3 length: 12 residues. Between the trimmed V and J ends, which lost 2 bases and 4 bases, there was a span of 6 bases. Germline CDR1 and CDR2: SGHNT and YENEEA. CDR3 in DNA: TGTGCCAGCAGCTTAAAGATATACGAGCAGTACTTC. Amino acid sequence: CASSLKIYEQYF.

With respect to this clonotype: One end of the junction fails to match germline, which may point to a read error. V usage is TRBV12-3 or TRBV12-4 and J usage is TRBJ2-3; D is undetermined. The CDR3 length is 13 residues. CDR3 loop: CASSGVAADAQYF. The CDR3 nucleotides read TGTGCCAGCAGTGGAGTAGCAGCAGATGCGCAGTATTTT.

The chain couples TRBV6-5 to TRBJ2-1, with TRBD2 identical over 10 bases. Germline lookup yields CDR1 MNHEY and CDR2 SVGAGI. V shed 7 bases and J 12 bases; nucleotides not matched to a gene: 9. This CDR3 is 13 amino acids long. The DNA for the CDR3 is TGTGCCAGCAACCGACTAGCGGGCCCTCCGCAGTTCTTC. Its protein product is CASNRLAGPPQFF.

Details on this clonotype: The junction does not match germline at one end; this may be a read error. The genes are TRBV5-5 and TRBJ2-4; D is undetermined. The germline CDR1 and CDR2 sequences are SGHKS and YYEKEE (reference sequence). This CDR3 has 8 residues. The CDR3 is CASSLRDF. DNA for the CDR3: TGTGCCAGCAGCTTAAGGGACTTC.